This TCR beta chain stems from a study of blood T cell repertoires in COVID-19. Overall study context: PBMCs, B-cell-depleted T cells, or T cells were the source of the cDNA or gDNA that made up the material.

In the source study's methods: Reference gene primer amplification yielded estimated nucleated cell counts. The table came from immunoSEQ multiplex PCR; TCRdb's copy has only in-frame clones and leaves some out. V and J calls and clone size follow that table, whereas D and trimming were derived from the DNA. This table holds about 130,000 clones, more than 70% found once. The V gene's germline CDR1 is SGHRS and CDR2 YFSETQ. With 0 bases removed from V and 6 bases from J, the gap between germline ends came to 14 bases. The CDR3 length is 15 residues. The rearrangement uses TRBV5-1 and TRBJ2-3, with D tentatively TRBD1 (6 bases). This receptor was taken from a man aged 45-60 years with acute or convalescent COVID-19. Material for sequencing was peripheral blood. The CDR3 region has the DNA TGCGCCAGCAGCTTGGCAACAGGGTTGGCCGATACGCAGTATTTT. The encoded protein is CASSLATGLADTQYF.